The sequence of this T cell receptor beta chain was determined in a study of neurological immune-mediated disorders (dated 2019 in TCRdb). General notes on the study: The study compared peripheral blood TCR-beta repertoires of HTLV-I-associated myelopathy (HAM/TSP) patients, multiple sclerosis patients and healthy controls using UMI-based sequencing. The cohort comprised roughly 70 subjects: roughly 15 HAM/TSP patients, approximately 34 multiple sclerosis patients and approximately 20 healthy controls. The 95 to 120 TCR-beta libraries covered PBMC samples along with longitudinal samples, technical triplicates, and paired sorted CD4+ and CD8+ T-cell subsets.

This clonotype was picked up many times. The clone's antigen remains unknown. The record has no base qualities; no much larger clone is one base away. Healthy controls were blood bank volunteers in Maryland, USA. For the unsorted PBMC libraries, 2 million PBMCs were stored in RNAlater at -80 degrees C until RNA extraction and were used to generate the libraries. PBMCs were separated from peripheral blood using Ficoll-Hypaque density gradient centrifugation and then cryopreserved in liquid nitrogen. To synthesize cDNA, template-switch 5'RACE was performed with a primer carrying a 10-nucleotide random unique molecular identifier so that each TCR transcript was tagged. Over 180 million TCR-beta sequences, covering 15-18 subjects, were produced in each sequencing run. The RNeasy kit was used for extraction of total RNA. The KAPA Real-time Library Amplification kit was used to amplify TCR-beta VDJ regions with primers for the TCR constant region and the 5'RACE anchor. A first PCR added sample indexes and Illumina adaptors, after which a second PCR increased the library yield. After Ampure bead purification, the TCR product of roughly 650 bp was size-selected on a 2% E-gel SizeSelection system. Before pooling, library quality was assessed on a Bioanalyzer, concentration was determined with Qubit, and library quantification was performed with the Kapa Library Quantification kit. An Illumina HiSeq 2500 sequenced the libraries paired-end 2 x 150 bp. To increase sequence diversity, roughly 25-31% phiX was spiked into each library pool. The original methods were these. Quality-filtered reads were processed with the UMI-based MiGEC pipeline, and over 80% of raw TCR sequences were removed by the MiGEC pipeline during error correction. IMGT germline references were used for aligning VDJ genes, and each clonotype was defined as a unique CDR3 amino acid sequence together with its V-J genes. Clonal expansion, Shannon diversity and CDR3 relatedness (CalcPairwiseDistances, ClusterSamples) were evaluated with VDJtools, and phylogenetic trees were built with CLCbio workbench. A clone was classed as expanded if it had 8 or more unique UMIs, a cutoff based on coefficient-of-variation modelling across technical triplicates. Clones were called with MiXCR by TCRdb after fastp trimmed the public reads at Q25, and only in-frame beta chains were retained. Every entry covers one CDR3 protein and lists the most common genes and DNA from its rows. The V and J calls reflect TCRdb's pipeline rather than the authors' work. The sample contains tens of thousands of distinct CDR3 sequences, 13% to 15% of them found a single time. The ten largest clones take up under 7% of the sample.

General conclusions and limits of the study: Expanded clones from different subjects shared no identical CDR3 amino acid sequences, which suggests that TCR-beta repertoires were private in all groups. The highest TCR clonal expansion was observed in HAM/TSP patients, whereas the lowest was observed in MS patients, even when compared with healthy controls.

The sequence was obtained from a woman aged 45-65 years in good health. Source material: PBMCs.

The DNA reads TGCGCCAGCAGCTTGGACCTGGGAGGGGCCAACGTCCTGACTTTC. The encoded protein is CASSLDLGGANVLTF. The chain is made from TRBV5-1 and TRBJ2-6; the D gene lacks a confident call. Based on the germline V gene, the CDR1 and CDR2 sequences are SGHRS and YFSETQ. Relative to germline, V is 0 bases shorter and J is 4 bases shorter, with 8 bases between their ends. The cysteine opens and the phenylalanine closes a CDR3 of 15 amino acids. The CDR3 DNA has 45 bases and is translated from base 1.